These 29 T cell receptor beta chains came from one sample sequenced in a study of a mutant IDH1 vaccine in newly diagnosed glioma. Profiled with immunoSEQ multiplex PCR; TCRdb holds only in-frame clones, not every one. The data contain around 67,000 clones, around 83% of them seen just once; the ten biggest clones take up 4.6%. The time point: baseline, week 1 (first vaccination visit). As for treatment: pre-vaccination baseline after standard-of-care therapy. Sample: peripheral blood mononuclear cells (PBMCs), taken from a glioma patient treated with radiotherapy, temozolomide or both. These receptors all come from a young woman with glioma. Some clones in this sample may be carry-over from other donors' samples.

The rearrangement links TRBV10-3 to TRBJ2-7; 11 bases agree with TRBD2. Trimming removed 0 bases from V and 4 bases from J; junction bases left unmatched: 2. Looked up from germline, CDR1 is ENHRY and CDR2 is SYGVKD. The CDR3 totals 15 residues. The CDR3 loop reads CAISESLAGAYEQYF. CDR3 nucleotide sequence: TGTGCCATCAGTGAGTCACTAGCGGGAGCTTACGAGCAGTACTTC.

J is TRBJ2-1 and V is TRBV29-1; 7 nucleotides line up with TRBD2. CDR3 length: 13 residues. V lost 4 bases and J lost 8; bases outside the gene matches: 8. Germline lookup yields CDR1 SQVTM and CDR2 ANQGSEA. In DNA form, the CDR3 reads TGCAGCGTTGGAGGACTAGTAACCTATGAGCAGTTCTTC. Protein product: CSVGGLVTYEQFF.

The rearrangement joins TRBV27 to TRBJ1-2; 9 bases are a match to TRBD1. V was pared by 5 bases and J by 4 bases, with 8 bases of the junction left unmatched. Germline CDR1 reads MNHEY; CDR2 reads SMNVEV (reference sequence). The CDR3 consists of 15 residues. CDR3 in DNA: TGTGCCAGCAGTATAACAGGGGGCAGCGTCTATGGCTACACCTTC. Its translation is CASSITGGSVYGYTF.

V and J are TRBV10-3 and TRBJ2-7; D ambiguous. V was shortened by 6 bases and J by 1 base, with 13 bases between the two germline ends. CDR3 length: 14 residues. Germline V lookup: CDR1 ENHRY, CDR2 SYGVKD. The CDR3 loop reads CAISAARGSYEQYF. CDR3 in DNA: TGTGCCATCAGCGCTGCGCGCGGATCCTACGAGCAGTACTTC.

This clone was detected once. The CDR3 protein is CASSPTTGGNSPLHF. For the CDR3, the DNA is TGTGCCAGCAGCCCTACGACAGGGGGCAATTCACCCCTCCACTTT. V is TRBV9 and J is TRBJ1-6; 10 bases map to TRBD1. Per germline, CDR1 SGDLS and CDR2 YYNGEE. This CDR3 contains 15 residues. Germline trimming cut 4 bases from V and 7 bases from J; bases unmatched to any gene: 5.

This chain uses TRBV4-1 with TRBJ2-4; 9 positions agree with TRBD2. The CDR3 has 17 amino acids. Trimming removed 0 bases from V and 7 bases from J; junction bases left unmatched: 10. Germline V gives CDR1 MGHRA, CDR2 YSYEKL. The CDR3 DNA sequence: TGCGCCAGCAGCCAAGATGGTAGCGGGGGCCGTCGGAACATTCAGTACTTC. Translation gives CASSQDGSGGRRNIQYF.

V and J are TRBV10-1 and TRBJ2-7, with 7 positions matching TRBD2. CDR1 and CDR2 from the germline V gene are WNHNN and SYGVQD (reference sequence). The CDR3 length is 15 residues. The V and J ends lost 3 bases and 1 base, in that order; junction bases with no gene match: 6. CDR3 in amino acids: CASSEGSGMSYEQYF. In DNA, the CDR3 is TGCGCCAGCAGTGAAGGGAGCGGGATGTCCTACGAGCAGTACTTC.

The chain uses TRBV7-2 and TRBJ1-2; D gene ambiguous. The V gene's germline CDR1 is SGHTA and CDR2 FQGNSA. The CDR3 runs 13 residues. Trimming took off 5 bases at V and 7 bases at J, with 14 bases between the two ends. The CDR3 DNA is TGTGCCAGCAGCCGAAACCCAGCCGCTGGCTACACCTTC. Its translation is CASSRNPAAGYTF.

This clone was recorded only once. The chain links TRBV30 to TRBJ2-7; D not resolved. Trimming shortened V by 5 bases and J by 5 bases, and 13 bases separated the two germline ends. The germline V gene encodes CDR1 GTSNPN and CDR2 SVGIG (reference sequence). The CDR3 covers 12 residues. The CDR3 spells CAWGTVADEQYF. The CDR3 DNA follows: TGTGCCTGGGGAACGGTTGCCGACGAGCAGTACTTC.

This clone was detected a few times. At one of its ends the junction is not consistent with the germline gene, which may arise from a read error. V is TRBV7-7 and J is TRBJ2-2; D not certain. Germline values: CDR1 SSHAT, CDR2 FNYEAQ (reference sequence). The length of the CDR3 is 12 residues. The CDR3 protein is CASSLSGGELFF. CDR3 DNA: TGTGCTAGCAGCTTATCAGGCGGGGAGCTGTTTTTT. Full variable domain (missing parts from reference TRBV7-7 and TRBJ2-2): GAGVSQSPRYKVTKRGQDVTLRCDPISSHATLYWYQQALGQGPEFLTYFNYEAQPDKSGLPSDRFSAERPEGSISTLTIQRTEQRDSAMYRCASSLSGGELFFGEGSRLTVL.

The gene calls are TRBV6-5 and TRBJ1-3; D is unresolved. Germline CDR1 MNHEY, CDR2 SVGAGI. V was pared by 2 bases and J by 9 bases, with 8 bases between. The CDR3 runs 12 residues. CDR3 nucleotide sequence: TGTGCCAGCAGTTACGGGTTTGGCACCATATATTTT. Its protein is CASSYGFGTIYF.

CDR3 bases: TGTGCCAGCAGTTACTGGGGGAGAGCCTACAATGAGCAGTTCTTC. This translates into CASSYWGRAYNEQFF. The chain recombines TRBV6-5 with TRBJ2-1; possibly TRBD1 or TRBD2 for D (5 bases each). The CDR3 consists of 15 residues. Germline loops: CDR1 MNHEY, CDR2 SVGAGI. The ends were cut back, 1 base at V and 2 bases at J, with 9 bases in the middle.

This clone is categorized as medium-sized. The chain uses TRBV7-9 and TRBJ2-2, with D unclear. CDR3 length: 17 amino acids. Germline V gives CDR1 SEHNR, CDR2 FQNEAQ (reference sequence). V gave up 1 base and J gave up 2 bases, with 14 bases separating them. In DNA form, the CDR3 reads TGTGCCAGCAGCTTAGAGGTTTTGTTGGAAAACACCGGGGAGCTGTTTTTT. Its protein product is CASSLEVLLENTGELFF. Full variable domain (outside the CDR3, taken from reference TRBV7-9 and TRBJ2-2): DTGVSQNPRHKITKRGQNVTFRCDPISEHNRLYWYRQTLGQGPEFLTYFQNEAQLEKSRLLSDRFSAERPKGSFSTLEIQRTEQGDSAMYLCASSLEVLLENTGELFFGEGSRLTVL.

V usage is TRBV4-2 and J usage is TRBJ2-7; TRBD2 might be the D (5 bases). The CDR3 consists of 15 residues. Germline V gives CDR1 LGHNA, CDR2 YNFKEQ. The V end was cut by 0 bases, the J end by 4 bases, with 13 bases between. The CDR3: CASSQDGDEEYEQYF. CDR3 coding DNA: TGTGCCAGCAGCCAAGACGGGGATGAGGAGTACGAGCAGTACTTC.

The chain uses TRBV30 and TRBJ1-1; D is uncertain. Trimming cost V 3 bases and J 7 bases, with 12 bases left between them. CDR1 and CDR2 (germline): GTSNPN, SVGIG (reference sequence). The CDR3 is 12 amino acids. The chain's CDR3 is CAWREAIREAFF. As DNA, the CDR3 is TGTGCCTGGAGAGAAGCAATTCGTGAAGCTTTCTTT.

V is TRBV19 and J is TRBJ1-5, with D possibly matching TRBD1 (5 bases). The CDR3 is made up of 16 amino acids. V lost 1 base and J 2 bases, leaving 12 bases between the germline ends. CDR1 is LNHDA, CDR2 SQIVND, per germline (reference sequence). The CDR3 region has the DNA TGTGCCAGTAGTATAGCGACAGTTCGAGGCAATCAGCCCCAGCATTTT. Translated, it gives CASSIATVRGNQPQHF. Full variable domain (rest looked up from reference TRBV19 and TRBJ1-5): DGGITQSPKYLFRKEGQNVTLSCEQNLNHDAMYWYRQDPGQGLRLIYYSQIVNDFQKGDIAEGYSVSREKKESFPLTVTSAQKNPTAFYLCASSIATVRGNQPQHFGDGTRLSIL.

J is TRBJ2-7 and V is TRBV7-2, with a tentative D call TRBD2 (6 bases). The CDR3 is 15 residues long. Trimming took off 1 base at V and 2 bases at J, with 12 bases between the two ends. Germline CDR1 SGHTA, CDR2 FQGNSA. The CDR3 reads CASSLGGTVTYEQYF. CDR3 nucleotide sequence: TGTGCCAGCAGCTTAGGTGGGACTGTTACCTACGAGCAGTACTTC.

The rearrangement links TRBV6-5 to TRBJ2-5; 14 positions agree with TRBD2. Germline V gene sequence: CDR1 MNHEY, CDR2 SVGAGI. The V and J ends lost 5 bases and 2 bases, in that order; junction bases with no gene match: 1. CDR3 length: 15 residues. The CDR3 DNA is TGTGCCAGCAGTCGACTAGCGGGAGGGCAAGAGACCCAGTACTTC. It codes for CASSRLAGGQETQYF.

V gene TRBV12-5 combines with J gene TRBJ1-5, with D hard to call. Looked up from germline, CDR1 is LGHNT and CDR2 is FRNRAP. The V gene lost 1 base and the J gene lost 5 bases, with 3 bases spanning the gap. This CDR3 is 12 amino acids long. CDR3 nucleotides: TGTGCTAGTGGTTTGGCAGATCAGCCCCAGCATTTT. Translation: CASGLADQPQHF.

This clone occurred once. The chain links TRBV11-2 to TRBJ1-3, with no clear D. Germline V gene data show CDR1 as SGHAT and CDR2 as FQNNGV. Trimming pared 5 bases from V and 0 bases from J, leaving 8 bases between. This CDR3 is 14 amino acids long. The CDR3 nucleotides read TGTGCCAGCAGCCAGGAATACTCTGGAAACACCATATATTTT. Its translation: CASSQEYSGNTIYF.

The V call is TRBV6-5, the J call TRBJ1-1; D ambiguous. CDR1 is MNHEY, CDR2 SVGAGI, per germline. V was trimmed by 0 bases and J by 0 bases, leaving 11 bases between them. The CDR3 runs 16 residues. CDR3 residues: CASSYSFSGMNTEAFF. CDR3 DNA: TGTGCCAGCAGTTACTCGTTTTCGGGGATGAACACTGAAGCTTTCTTT.

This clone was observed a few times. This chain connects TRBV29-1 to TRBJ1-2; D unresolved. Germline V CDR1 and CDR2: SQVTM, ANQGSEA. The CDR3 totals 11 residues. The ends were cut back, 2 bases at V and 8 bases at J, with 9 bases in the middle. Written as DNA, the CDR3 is TGCAGCGTTGAACGGTGGGAAGGCTACACCTTC. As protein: CSVERWEGYTF.

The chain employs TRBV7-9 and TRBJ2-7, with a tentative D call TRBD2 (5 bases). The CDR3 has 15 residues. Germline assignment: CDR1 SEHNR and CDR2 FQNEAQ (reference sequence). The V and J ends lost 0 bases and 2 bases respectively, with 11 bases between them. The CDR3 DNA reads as TGTGCCAGCAGCTTAGCGCTGGGCGGGCCCTACGAGCAGTACTTC. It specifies CASSLALGGPYEQYF.

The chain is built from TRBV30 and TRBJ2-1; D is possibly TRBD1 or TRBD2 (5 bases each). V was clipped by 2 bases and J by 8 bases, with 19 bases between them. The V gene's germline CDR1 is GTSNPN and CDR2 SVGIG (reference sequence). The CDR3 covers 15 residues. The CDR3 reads CAWSLVGGIEYEQFF. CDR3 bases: TGTGCCTGGAGTCTCGTTGGGGGTATAGAGTATGAGCAGTTCTTC.

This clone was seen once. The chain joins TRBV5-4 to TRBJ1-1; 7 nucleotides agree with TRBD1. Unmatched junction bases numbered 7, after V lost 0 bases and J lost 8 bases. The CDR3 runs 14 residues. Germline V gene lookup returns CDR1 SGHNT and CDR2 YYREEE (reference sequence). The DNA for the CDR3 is TGTGCCAGCAGCTTGGGGGGCAGGGGGTCCGAAGCTTTCTTT. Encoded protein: CASSLGGRGSEAFF.

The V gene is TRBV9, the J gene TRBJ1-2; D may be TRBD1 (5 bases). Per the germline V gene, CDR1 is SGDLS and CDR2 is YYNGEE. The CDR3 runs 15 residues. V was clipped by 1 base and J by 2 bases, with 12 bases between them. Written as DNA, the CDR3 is TGTGCCAGCAGCGTAACCACAGGAACCAACTATGGCTACACCTTC. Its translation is CASSVTTGTNYGYTF.

The CDR3 nucleotides are TGCAGCGTTTATACAGGGGGTACCTACGAGCAGTACTTC. Translated, it gives CSVYTGGTYEQYF. The chain combines TRBV29-1 with TRBJ2-7; 8 bases fit TRBD1. The junction had 5 bases not matched to a gene; V was cut back by 5 bases and J by 2 bases. The CDR3 is 13 residues long. In germline, CDR1 is SQVTM, CDR2 ANQGSEA.

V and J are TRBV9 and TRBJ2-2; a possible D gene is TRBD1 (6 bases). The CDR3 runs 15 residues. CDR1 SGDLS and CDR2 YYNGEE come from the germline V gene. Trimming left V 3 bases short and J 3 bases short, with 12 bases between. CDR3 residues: CASSETGYDTGELFF. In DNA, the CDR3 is TGTGCCAGCAGCGAAACAGGGTACGACACCGGGGAGCTGTTTTTT.

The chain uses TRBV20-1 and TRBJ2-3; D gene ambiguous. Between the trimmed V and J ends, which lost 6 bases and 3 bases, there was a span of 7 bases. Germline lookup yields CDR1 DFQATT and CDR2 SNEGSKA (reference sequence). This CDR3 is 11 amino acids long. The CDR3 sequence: CSAPRTDTQYF. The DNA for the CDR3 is TGCAGTGCCCCCCGGACAGATACGCAGTATTTT.